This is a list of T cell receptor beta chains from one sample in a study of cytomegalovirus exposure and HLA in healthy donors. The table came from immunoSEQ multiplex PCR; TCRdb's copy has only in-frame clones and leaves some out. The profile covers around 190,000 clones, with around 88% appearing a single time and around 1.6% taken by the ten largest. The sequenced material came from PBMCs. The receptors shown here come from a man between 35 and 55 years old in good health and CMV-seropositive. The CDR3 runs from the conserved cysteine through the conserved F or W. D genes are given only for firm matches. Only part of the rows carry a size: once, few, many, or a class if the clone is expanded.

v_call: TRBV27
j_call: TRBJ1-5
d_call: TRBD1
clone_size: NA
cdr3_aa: CASKEGAGGFVQPQRF
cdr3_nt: TGTGCCAGCAAAGAAGGAGCAGGGGGATTCGTTCAGCCCCAGCGTTTT

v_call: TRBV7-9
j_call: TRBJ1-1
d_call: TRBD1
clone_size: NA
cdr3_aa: CASSLGGQANTEAFF
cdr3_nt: TGTGCCAGCAGCCTGGGGGGACAGGCGAACACTGAAGCTTTCTTT

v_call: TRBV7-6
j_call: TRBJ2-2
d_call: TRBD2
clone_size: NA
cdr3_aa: CASSLRSGRGFSHTGELFF
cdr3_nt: TGTGCCAGCAGCTTACGTAGCGGGAGAGGGTTTAGTCACACCGGGGAGCTGTTTTTT

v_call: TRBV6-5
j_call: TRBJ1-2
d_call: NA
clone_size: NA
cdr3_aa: CASTLTPGRRDGYTF
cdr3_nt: TGTGCCAGCACCCTTACGCCAGGGAGGAGGGATGGCTACACCTTC

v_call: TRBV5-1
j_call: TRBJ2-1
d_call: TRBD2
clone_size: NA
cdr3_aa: CASSLRAGMQAEQFF
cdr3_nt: TGCGCCAGCAGCTTGAGAGCGGGAATGCAGGCTGAGCAGTTCTTC

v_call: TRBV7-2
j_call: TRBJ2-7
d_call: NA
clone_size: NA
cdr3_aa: CASSQRRMYEQYF
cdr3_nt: TGTGCCAGCAGCCAAAGGCGGATGTACGAGCAGTACTTC

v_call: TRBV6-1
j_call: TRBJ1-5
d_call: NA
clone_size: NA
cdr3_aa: CASSSAGKDQPQHF
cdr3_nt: TGCGCCAGCAGTAGCGCAGGGAAGGATCAGCCCCAGCATTTT

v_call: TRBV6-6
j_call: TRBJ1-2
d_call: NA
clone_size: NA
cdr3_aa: CASSYTGNNYGYTF
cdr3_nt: TGCGCCAGCAGTTATACAGGGAATAACTATGGCTACACCTTC

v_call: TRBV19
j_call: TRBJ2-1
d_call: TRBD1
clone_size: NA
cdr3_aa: CASSIPGGAYNEQFF
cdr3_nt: TGTGCCAGTAGTATCCCAGGGGGCGCATACAATGAGCAGTTCTTC

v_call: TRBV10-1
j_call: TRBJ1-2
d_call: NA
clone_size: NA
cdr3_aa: CASSEGQGDGYTF
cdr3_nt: TGCGCCAGCAGTGAAGGGCAGGGTGACGGCTACACCTTC

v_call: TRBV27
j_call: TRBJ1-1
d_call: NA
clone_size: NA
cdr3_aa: CASRRQRMNTEAFF
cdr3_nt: TGTGCCAGCAGGCGACAGAGAATGAACACTGAAGCTTTCTTT

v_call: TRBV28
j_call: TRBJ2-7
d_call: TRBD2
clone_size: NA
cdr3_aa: CASSDQLAGKSYEQYF
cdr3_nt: TGTGCCAGCAGTGACCAACTAGCGGGAAAATCCTACGAGCAGTACTTC

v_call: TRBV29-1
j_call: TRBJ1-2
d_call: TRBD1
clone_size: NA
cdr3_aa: CSVGARQGYGYTF
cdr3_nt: TGCAGCGTTGGCGCTCGACAGGGCTATGGCTACACCTTC

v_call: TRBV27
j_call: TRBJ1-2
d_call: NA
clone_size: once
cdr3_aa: CASSPSLGVGSYGYTF
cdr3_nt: TGTGCCAGCAGTCCCTCACTTGGGGTGGGGAGCTATGGCTACACCTTC

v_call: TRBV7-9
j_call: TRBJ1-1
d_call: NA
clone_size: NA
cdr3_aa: CASSLVLAKTEAFF
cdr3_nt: TGTGCCAGCAGCTTAGTATTAGCAAAGACTGAAGCTTTCTTT

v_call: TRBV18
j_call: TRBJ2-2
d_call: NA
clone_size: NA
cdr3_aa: CASSLRGSGNTGELFF
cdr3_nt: TGTGCCAGCTCCCTCCGGGGTAGCGGTAACACCGGGGAGCTGTTTTTT

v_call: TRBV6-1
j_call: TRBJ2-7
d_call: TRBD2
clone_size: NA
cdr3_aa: CASSEGTSGGSGYF
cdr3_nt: TGTGCCAGCAGTGAAGGGACTAGCGGGGGATCGGGGTACTTC

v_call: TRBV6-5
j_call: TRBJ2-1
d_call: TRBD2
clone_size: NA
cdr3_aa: CASRGLADNEQFF
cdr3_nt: TGTGCCAGCAGGGGACTAGCGGACAATGAGCAGTTCTTC

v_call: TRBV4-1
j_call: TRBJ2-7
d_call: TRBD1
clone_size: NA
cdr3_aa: CASSLEETGAYEQYF
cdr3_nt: TGCGCCAGCAGCCTAGAAGAGACAGGGGCCTACGAGCAGTACTTC

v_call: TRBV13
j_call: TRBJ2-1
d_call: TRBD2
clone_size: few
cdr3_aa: CASSTSGRAANEQFF
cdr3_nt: TGTGCCAGCAGCACTAGCGGGAGGGCCGCCAATGAGCAGTTCTTC

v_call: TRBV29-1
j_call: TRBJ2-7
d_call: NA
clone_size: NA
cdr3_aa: CSVSKDRGYYEQYF
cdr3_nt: TGCAGCGTTTCTAAGGATAGGGGCTACTACGAGCAGTACTTC

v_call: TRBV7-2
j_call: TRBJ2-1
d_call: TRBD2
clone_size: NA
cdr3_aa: CASSLWTSGNYNEQFF
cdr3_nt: TGTGCCAGCAGCCTCTGGACTAGCGGGAACTACAATGAGCAGTTCTTC

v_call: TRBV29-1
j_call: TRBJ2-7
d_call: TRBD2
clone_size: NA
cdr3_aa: CSALLAGGYEQYF
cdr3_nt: TGCAGCGCTCTACTAGCGGGAGGGTACGAGCAGTACTTC

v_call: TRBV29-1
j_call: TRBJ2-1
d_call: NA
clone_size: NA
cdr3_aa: CSVEGGRNEQFF
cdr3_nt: TGCAGCGTTGAAGGAGGTAGGAACGAGCAGTTCTTC

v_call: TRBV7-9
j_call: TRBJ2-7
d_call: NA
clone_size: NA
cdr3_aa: CARSKRQDSYEQYF
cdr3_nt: TGTGCCCGCAGCAAGAGACAGGACTCCTACGAGCAGTACTTC

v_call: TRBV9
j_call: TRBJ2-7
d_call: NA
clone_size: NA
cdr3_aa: CASSAGPGTRGSGSEQYF
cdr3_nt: TGTGCCAGCAGCGCGGGGCCCGGCACCCGGGGTAGCGGCTCCGAGCAGTACTTC

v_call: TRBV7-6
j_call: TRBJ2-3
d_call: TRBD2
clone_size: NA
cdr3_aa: CASRKGLAGTSTDTQYF
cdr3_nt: TGTGCCAGCAGGAAGGGACTAGCGGGGACAAGCACAGATACGCAGTATTTT

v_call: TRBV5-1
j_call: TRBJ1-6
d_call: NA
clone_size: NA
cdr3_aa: CASSLSGTYNSPLHF
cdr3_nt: TGCGCCAGCAGCTTGTCCGGGACCTATAATTCACCCCTCCACTTT

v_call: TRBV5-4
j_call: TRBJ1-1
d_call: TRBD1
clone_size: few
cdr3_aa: CASSQAGTGTKAFF
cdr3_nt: TGTGCCAGCAGTCAGGCCGGGACAGGGACGAAAGCTTTCTTT

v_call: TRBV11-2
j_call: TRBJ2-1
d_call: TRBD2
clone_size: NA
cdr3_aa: CASSLEIAGSYNEQFF
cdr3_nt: TGTGCCAGCAGCTTAGAGATAGCGGGCTCCTACAATGAGCAGTTCTTC

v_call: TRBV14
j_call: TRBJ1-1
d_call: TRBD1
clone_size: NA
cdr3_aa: CASSREGQGRTEAFF
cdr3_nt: TGTGCCAGCAGCCGCGAAGGACAGGGACGCACTGAAGCTTTCTTT

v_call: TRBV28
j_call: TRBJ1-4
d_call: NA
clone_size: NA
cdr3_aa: CASREGGQGEKLFF
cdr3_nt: TGTGCCAGCAGGGAGGGAGGGCAGGGGGAAAAACTGTTTTTT

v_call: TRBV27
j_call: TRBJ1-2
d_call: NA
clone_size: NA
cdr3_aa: CASSGLDRNYGYTF
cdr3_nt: TGTGCCAGCAGCGGCCTCGACAGGAACTATGGCTACACCTTC

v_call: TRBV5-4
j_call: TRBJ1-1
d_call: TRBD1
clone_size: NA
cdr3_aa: CASSLEGASTEAFF
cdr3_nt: TGTGCCAGCAGCTTAGAGGGGGCTTCCACTGAAGCTTTCTTT

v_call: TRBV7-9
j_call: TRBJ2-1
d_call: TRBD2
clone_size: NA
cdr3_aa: CASSGPGTSGAYNEQFF
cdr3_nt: TGTGCCAGCAGCGGACCCGGGACTAGCGGAGCCTACAATGAGCAGTTCTTC

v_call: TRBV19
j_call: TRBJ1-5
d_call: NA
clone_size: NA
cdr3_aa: CASSIQGGKQHF
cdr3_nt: TGTGCCAGTAGTATACAGGGTGGAAAGCAGCATTTT

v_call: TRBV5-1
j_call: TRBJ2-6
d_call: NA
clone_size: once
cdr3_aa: CASSYSGSGANVLTF
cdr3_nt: TGCGCCAGCAGCTATAGCGGCTCTGGGGCCAACGTCCTGACTTTC

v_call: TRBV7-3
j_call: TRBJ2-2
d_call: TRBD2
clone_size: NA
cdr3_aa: CASSLLAGGFTGELFF
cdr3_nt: TGTGCCAGCAGCCTGCTAGCGGGAGGTTTCACCGGGGAGCTGTTTTTT

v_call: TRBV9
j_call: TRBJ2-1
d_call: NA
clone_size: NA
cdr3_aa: CASSVAGMNEQFF
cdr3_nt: TGTGCCAGCAGCGTAGCAGGAATGAATGAGCAGTTCTTC

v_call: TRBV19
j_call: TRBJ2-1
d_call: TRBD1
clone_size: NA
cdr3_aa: CASSGQGSNEQFF
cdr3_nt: TGTGCCAGTAGTGGACAGGGGAGCAATGAGCAGTTCTTC

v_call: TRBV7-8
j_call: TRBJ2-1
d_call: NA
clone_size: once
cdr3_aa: CASSLTEIYNEQFF
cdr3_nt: TGTGCCAGCAGCCTGACAGAGATATACAATGAGCAGTTCTTC

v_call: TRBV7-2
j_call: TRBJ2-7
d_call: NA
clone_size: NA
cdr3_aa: CASSLSRVGSEQYF
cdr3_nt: TGTGCCAGCAGCTTGTCCAGGGTAGGAAGTGAGCAGTACTTC

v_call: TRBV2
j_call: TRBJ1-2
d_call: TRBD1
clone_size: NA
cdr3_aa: CASSPDRDHGYTF
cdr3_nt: TGTGCCAGCAGTCCCGACAGGGACCATGGCTACACCTTC

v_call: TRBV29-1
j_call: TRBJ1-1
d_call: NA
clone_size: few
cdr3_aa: CSYRDLHQAFF
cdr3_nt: TGCAGCTACCGGGACTTACATCAAGCTTTCTTT

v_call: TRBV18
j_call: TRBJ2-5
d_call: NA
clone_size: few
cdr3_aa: CASSPPYGETQYF
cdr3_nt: TGTGCCAGCTCACCACCGTACGGAGAGACCCAGTACTTC

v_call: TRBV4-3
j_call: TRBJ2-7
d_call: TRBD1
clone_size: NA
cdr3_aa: CASSQDALDRSYEQYF
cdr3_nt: TGCGCCAGCAGCCAAGATGCCCTGGACAGGTCCTACGAGCAGTACTTC

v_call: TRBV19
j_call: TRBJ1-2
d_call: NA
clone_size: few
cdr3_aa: CASSRSPRGIDYGYTF
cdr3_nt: TGTGCCAGTAGTAGGAGTCCGCGGGGCATAGATTATGGCTACACCTTC

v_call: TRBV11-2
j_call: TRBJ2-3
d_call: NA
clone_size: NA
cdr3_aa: CASSDYMRDGQYF
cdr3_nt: TGTGCCAGCAGCGACTACATGAGGGATGGGCAGTATTTT

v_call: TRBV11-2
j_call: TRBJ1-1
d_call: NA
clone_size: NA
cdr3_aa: CASTTQAFF
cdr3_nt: TGTGCCAGCACCACTCAAGCTTTCTTT

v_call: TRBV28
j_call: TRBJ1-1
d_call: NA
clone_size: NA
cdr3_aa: CASSVRGGRTEAFF
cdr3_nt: TGTGCCAGCAGTGTCCGGGGGGGCCGTACTGAAGCTTTCTTT

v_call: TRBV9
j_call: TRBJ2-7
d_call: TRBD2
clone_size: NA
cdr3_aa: CASSVDEGGRSYEQYF
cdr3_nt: TGTGCCAGCAGCGTAGATGAGGGAGGGAGGTCCTACGAGCAGTACTTC

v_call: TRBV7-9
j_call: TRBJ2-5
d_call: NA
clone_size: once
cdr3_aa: CASSHRGHRAVETQYF
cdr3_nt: TGTGCCAGCAGCCATCGGGGACACCGGGCGGTCGAGACCCAGTACTTC

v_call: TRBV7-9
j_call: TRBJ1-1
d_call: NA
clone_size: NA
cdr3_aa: CASSSGSRTEAFF
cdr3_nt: TGTGCCAGCAGTTCCGGGTCGAGGACTGAAGCTTTCTTT

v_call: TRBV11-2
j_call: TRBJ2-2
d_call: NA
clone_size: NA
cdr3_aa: CASSRRVPNTGELFF
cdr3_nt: TGTGCCAGCAGCCGGAGGGTACCGAACACCGGGGAGCTGTTTTTT

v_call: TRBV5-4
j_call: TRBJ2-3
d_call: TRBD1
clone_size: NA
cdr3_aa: CASTTRTGGGDTQYF
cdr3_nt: TGTGCCAGCACTACCAGGACAGGGGGCGGAGATACGCAGTATTTT

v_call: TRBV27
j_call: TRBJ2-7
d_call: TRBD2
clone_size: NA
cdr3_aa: CASTSLSSGTSGEQYF
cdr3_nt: TGTGCCAGCACCTCGCTCTCCTCCGGGACTAGTGGCGAGCAGTACTTC

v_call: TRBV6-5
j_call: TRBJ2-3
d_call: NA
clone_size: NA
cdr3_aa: CASSYSPEIDTQYF
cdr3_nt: TGTGCCAGCAGTTACTCTCCGGAGATAGATACGCAGTATTTT

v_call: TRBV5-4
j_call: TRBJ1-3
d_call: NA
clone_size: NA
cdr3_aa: CASSAQLTGNTIYF
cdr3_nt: TGTGCCAGCAGCGCACAGCTAACCGGAAACACCATATATTTT

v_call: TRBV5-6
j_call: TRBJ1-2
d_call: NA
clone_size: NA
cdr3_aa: CASSLDSYGYTF
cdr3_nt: TGTGCCAGCAGCTTGGACAGTTATGGCTACACCTTC

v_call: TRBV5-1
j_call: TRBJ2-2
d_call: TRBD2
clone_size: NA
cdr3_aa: CASSLAKGLADSTGELFF
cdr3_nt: TGCGCCAGCAGCTTGGCCAAGGGACTAGCGGATTCCACCGGGGAGCTGTTTTTT